This TCR beta chain was sequenced in a study of OX40 agonist ivuxolimab in advanced cancers. Study at large: Hepatocellular carcinoma, melanoma, renal cell or head and neck cancer occurred in dose-escalation patients. Findings and limits, study-wide: The authors did not determine the antigen specificity of the expanded peripheral T cells. By week 6 at 0.1 to 3.0 mg/kg, blood CD4+ and CD8+ T cells had expanded clonally.

As concerns this clone: What it recognizes is unknown.

The CDR3 sequence is 12 residues long. Germline assignment: CDR1 SGHVS and CDR2 FQNEAQ. Trimming cost V 1 base and J 6 bases, with 7 bases left between them. The repertoire was sequenced with immunoSEQ multiplex PCR; TCRdb's copy has only in-frame clones and lacks some. Of some 43,000 clones listed, around nine tenths are singletons. Specimen: CD4+ or CD8+ T cells sorted from blood, collected in a trial of the OX40 agonist ivuxolimab. This receptor was identified in an adult with an advanced solid tumor such as melanoma, head and neck, liver or kidney cancer. The V gene is TRBV7-8, the J gene TRBJ2-7; no firm D call. This CDR3 reads CASSLDASEQYF. CDR3 sequence (DNA): TGTGCCAGCAGCTTAGACGCTAGCGAGCAGTACTTC.